The present T cell receptor beta chain was sequenced within a study of T cells in Graves' hyperthyroidism and ophthalmopathy. Amplification yielded TCR beta CDR3 regions, with RNA transcripts as the source. The study used the HTBI primer set for a first-round RT-PCR of the TCR CDR3. TCRdb called the multiplex PCR reads again in MiXCR, with one record for every CDR3 protein. Of over 200,000 distinct CDR3 sequences in the sample, 13% to 15% were seen once. The CDR3 is 17 amino acids. With 7 bases clipped from V and 2 bases from J, the junction kept 12 bases outside the gene matches. CDR1 and CDR2 from the germline V gene are SEHNR and FQNEAQ (reference sequence).

Sequencing was carried out using blood. The rearrangement joins TRBV7-9 to TRBJ2-7; 12 bases agree with TRBD2. The origin of this receptor is a woman aged 40 to 50 with Graves' hyperthyroidism that later progressed to Graves' ophthalmopathy. The CDR3 loop is CASTPELAGGYTYEQYF. CDR3 sequence (DNA): TGTGCCAGCACCCCGGAACTAGCGGGAGGCTATACCTACGAGCAGTACTTC.